Listed below are T cell receptor beta chains from one sample, sequenced in a study of blood T cells in healthy people across ages. From the 5' RACE reads, TCRdb called clonotypes with MiXCR, one entry per CDR3 protein. This table holds under 850,000 distinct CDR3 sequences, about 34% found once. Sequenced: blood. These TCRs come from a man between 18 and 29 years old in good health. Each CDR3 is given with its conserved first and last residue. D genes are given only for firm matches.

d_gene: TRBD1; v_gene: TRBV20-1; CDR3aa: CGARGDRAKLEQYF
d_gene: NA; v_gene: TRBV4-2; CDR3aa: CASSQEPSSYNEQFF
d_gene: TRBD1; v_gene: TRBV6-5; CDR3aa: CASSYTGGDSNEQFF
d_gene: NA; v_gene: TRBV2; CDR3aa: CASSYLGYIGQWNNSPLHF
d_gene: TRBD1; v_gene: TRBV6-5; CDR3aa: CASSRGTGIFTDTQYF
d_gene: NA; v_gene: TRBV27; CDR3aa: CASSLQGKHGYTF
d_gene: NA; v_gene: TRBV12-3/TRBV12-4; CDR3aa: CASSLDGILDTQYF
d_gene: NA; v_gene: TRBV4-2; CDR3aa: CASSQDLTSGADTQYF
d_gene: TRBD1; v_gene: TRBV4-3; CDR3aa: CASSLQGATVTYNEQFF
d_gene: NA; v_gene: TRBV12-3/TRBV12-4; CDR3aa: CASSSRTGGVVYNEQFF